The 15 T cell receptor beta chains given below trace back to one sample, sequenced in a study of blood T cell repertoires in COVID-19. Some clones are missing from TCRdb's copy, which holds only in-frame ones; the method was immunoSEQ multiplex PCR. This table holds roughly 30,000 clones, 60% to 80% found once. Material for sequencing was peripheral blood. These receptors all come from a woman aged 60 to 75 with acute or convalescent COVID-19.

J is TRBJ2-2 and V is TRBV10-3; 11 bases map to TRBD2. The V and J ends lost 5 bases and 0 bases, in that order; junction bases with no gene match: 17. This CDR3 is 21 amino acids long. Looked up from germline, CDR1 is ENHRY and CDR2 is SYGVKD. The CDR3, as DNA: TGTGCCATCAGTAATCACCCGGCCTGGACTAGCGGGCTATCGAACACCGGGGAGCTGTTTTTT. It encodes CAISNHPAWTSGLSNTGELFF.

The chain uses TRBV7-7 and TRBJ2-1, with 8 bases lining up with TRBD2. V shed 1 base and J 8 bases; nucleotides not matched to a gene: 7. The CDR3 length is 15 residues. Per the germline V gene, CDR1 is SSHAT and CDR2 is FNYEAQ (reference sequence). The CDR3 coding sequence is TGTGCCAGCAGCTTAGAAATCGGACTAGCTGATGAGCAGTTCTTC. Its protein is CASSLEIGLADEQFF.

This rearrangement joins TRBV18 to TRBJ1-2, with D possibly being TRBD1 (5 bases). Trimming removed 4 bases from V and 3 bases from J, with 9 bases in between. CDR1 is KGHSH, CDR2 LQKENI, per germline. The CDR3 covers 13 residues. This CDR3 is CASSLTEYYGYTF. In DNA form, the CDR3 reads TGTGCCAGCTCACTGACAGAGTACTATGGCTACACCTTC.

CDR3 in DNA: TGTGCCAGCAGGCGCACAGGGGGCACTGGGGCCAACGTCCTGACTTTC. This sequence encodes CASRRTGGTGANVLTF. V gene TRBV3-1 (or the pseudogene TRBV3-2) combines with J gene TRBJ2-6, with 9 bases aligning to TRBD1. The germline V gene encodes CDR1 LGHDT and CDR2 YNNKEL (reference sequence). The CDR3 consists of 16 residues. V shed 6 bases, J shed 2 bases, and the junction held 5 bases outside the gene matches.

This chain joins TRBV9 and TRBJ1-6; TRBD1 matches 7 bases. The V and J ends lost 3 bases and 7 bases, in that order; junction bases with no gene match: 4. The CDR3 runs 14 residues. Germline CDR1 reads SGDLS; CDR2 reads YYNGEE. CDR3 in amino acids: CASSATGSNSPLHF. The CDR3 coding sequence is TGTGCCAGCAGCGCGACAGGGTCGAATTCACCCCTCCACTTT.

The chain couples TRBV21-1 to TRBJ2-1; the tabulated D call, TRBD2, remains unverified against the DNA. TRBV21-1 is shown as a pseudogene. The CDR3 runs 16 residues. CDR3 sequence reads: CASIKRMGLQYNEQFF. The CDR3 bases are TGTGCCAGCATTAAAAGGATGGGACTACAGTACAATGAGCAGTTCTTC.

The gene calls are TRBV25-1 and TRBJ2-2; D is possibly TRBD2 (6 bases). Trimming left V 1 base short and J 4 bases short, with 13 bases between. Per germline, CDR1 MGHDK and CDR2 SYGVNS. This CDR3 has 16 amino acids. The CDR3 bases are TGTGCCAGCAGTGAATTAAGGAGGGCGAGCACCGGGGAGCTGTTTTTT. It specifies CASSELRRASTGELFF.

V gene TRBV2 combines with J gene TRBJ1-5, with a possible D match to TRBD1 (5 bases). The ends were cut back, 3 bases at V and 0 bases at J, with 9 bases in the middle. Germline V lookup: CDR1 SNHLY, CDR2 FYNNEI. CDR3 size: 15 residues. DNA for the CDR3: TGTGCCAGCAGTGACCCGACAGATAGCAATCAGCCCCAGCATTTT. This gives the protein CASSDPTDSNQPQHF.

A remark on this clone: Other DNA sequences in the same sample also yield this CDR3. The J gene is TRBJ2-5, the V gene TRBV5-1; the match to TRBD1 covers 8 bases. J was trimmed by 5 bases and V by 2 bases; bases with no gene match: 5. This CDR3 contains 14 residues. Looked up from germline, CDR1 is SGHRS and CDR2 is YFSETQ. The CDR3 spells CASSLGQGGETQYF. CDR3 DNA: TGCGCCAGCAGCTTAGGACAGGGCGGGGAGACCCAGTACTTC.

This clone was seen only a few times. This chain uses TRBV6-6 with TRBJ2-1; the match to TRBD2 covers 10 bases. With V trimmed by 5 bases and J by 2 bases, 12 bases remained unmatched. CDR3 size: 18 residues. Germline assignment: CDR1 MNHNY and CDR2 SVGAGI (reference sequence). The CDR3 DNA reads TGTGCCAGCAGTCCGACTAGCGGGCTACACTTTCCCTACAATGAGCAGTTCTTC. Translation: CASSPTSGLHFPYNEQFF.

V usage is TRBV9 and J usage is TRBJ1-2; D unclear. The germline gives CDR1 SGDLS, CDR2 YYNGEE. V gave up 4 bases and J gave up 3 bases, with 4 bases separating them. CDR3 size: 11 residues. The CDR3 protein is CASSSDYGYTF. The CDR3 region has the DNA TGTGCCAGCAGCTCTGACTATGGCTACACCTTC.

The V call is TRBV19, the J call TRBJ2-2; 7 bases fit TRBD1. V trimming: 1 base; J trimming: 5 bases; junction bases outside the gene matches: 4. From germline, CDR1 is LNHDA and CDR2 SQIVND (reference sequence). The CDR3 consists of 15 residues. The CDR3 DNA is TGTGCCAGTAGTATAGGGGCAGGGGGAACCGGGGAGCTGTTTTTT. Its protein product is CASSIGAGGTGELFF.

This clone has more than one count but fewer than ten. J is TRBJ1-6 and V is TRBV6-2 or TRBV6-3; no reliable D call. CDR3 length: 16 amino acids. Trimming removed 0 bases from V and 0 bases from J, with 6 bases in between. CDR1 is MNHEY and CDR2 is SVGEGT in the germline V gene. Written as DNA, the CDR3 is TGTGCCAGCAGTTACTCTGGGAGCTCCTATAATTCACCCCTCCACTTT. This translates into CASSYSGSSYNSPLHF.

CDR3 loop: CASSPIALRSYNSPLHF. DNA of the CDR3: TGTGCCAGCAGCCCGATAGCCCTACGCTCCTATAATTCACCCCTCCACTTT. The chain has TRBV11-2 and TRBJ1-6; the D is unclear. The germline V gene encodes CDR1 SGHAT and CDR2 FQNNGV. CDR3 length equals 17 residues. Trimming took off 5 bases at V and 0 bases at J, with 14 bases between the two ends.

The chain has TRBV7-3 and TRBJ2-1, with 10 nucleotides matching TRBD2. This CDR3 is 14 amino acids long. Trimming removed 3 bases from V and 9 bases from J; junction bases left unmatched: 5. Germline CDR1 SGHTA, CDR2 FQGTGA. In DNA form, the CDR3 reads TGTGCCAGCAGCTTCAGCGGGGGGGCCAGTGAGCAGTTCTTC. Residues: CASSFSGGASEQFF.